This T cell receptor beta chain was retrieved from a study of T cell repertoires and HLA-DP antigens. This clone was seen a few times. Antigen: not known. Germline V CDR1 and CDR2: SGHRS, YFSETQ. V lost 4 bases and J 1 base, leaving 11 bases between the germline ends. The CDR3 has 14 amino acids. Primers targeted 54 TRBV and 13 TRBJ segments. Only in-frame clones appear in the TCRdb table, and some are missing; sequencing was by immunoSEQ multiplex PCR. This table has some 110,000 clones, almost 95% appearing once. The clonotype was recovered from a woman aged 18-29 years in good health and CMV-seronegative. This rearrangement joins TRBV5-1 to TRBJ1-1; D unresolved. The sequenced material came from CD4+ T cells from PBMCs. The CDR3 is CASSLGLQNTEAFF. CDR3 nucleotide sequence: TGCGCCAGCAGCCTAGGTCTCCAGAACACTGAAGCTTTCTTT.